Shown below are 22 T cell receptor beta chains from a single sample sequenced in a study of CD8 T cells in Susac syndrome. When the RNA was reverse transcribed, random hexamers were used with an input of roughly 0.5 to 1 ug. TCRdb itself ran the immunoSEQ multiplex PCR reads through MiXCR, one entry per CDR3 protein. The table lists some 300,000 distinct CDR3 sequences, roughly 85% of them singletons. Sequencing input: CD8+ T cells from PBMCs. These receptors all come from a human donor with multiple sclerosis.

V gene TRBV5-6 combines with J gene TRBJ2-7; no clear D. This CDR3 region has 14 residues. V gave up 4 bases and J gave up 5 bases, with 16 bases separating them. Germline V CDR1 and CDR2: SGHDT, YYEEEE. The CDR3 spells CASSQDMNLHEQYF. CDR3 coding DNA: TGTGCCAGCAGCCAAGACATGAACCTCCACGAGCAGTACTTC.

This rearrangement joins TRBV6-1 to TRBJ2-3; 7 positions agree with TRBD2. The J segment lost 4 bases and the V segment lost 7 bases, leaving 8 bases of the junction unmatched. The CDR3 loop spans 14 amino acids. Germline V CDR1 and CDR2: MNHNS, SASEGT. CDR3 residues: CASMRREHSDTQYF. CDR3 coding DNA: TGTGCCAGCATGAGGCGGGAGCACTCAGATACGCAGTATTTT.

The V and J genes are TRBV5-6 and TRBJ2-3; 12 bases align to TRBD2. Losses at the gene ends were 1 base for V and 10 bases for J; bases not matched to a gene: 10. The CDR3 contains 16 residues. Germline V CDR1 and CDR2: SGHDT, YYEEEE. CDR3 sequence: CASSLSTSGSLAAQYF. DNA for the CDR3: TGTGCCAGCAGCTTGTCGACTAGCGGGAGTCTAGCCGCGCAGTATTTT.

V is TRBV10-3 and J is TRBJ2-1; maybe TRBD1 (5 bases). The CDR3 extends over 13 amino acids. V was shortened by 0 bases and J by 15 bases, with 15 bases between the two germline ends. CDR1 and CDR2 (germline): ENHRY, SYGVKD. The CDR3 is CAISESGLPRAFF. The CDR3 DNA sequence: TGTGCCATCAGTGAGTCGGGGCTCCCCCGCGCGTTCTTC.

This clonotype was seen a few times. The CDR3 sequence: CASSSTGGFTSEAFF. The DNA of the CDR3 is TGTGCCAGCAGCTCGACAGGGGGATTTACCTCTGAAGCTTTCTTT. The V gene is TRBV11-2, the J gene TRBJ1-1; TRBD1 aligns across 9 bases. Germline V CDR1 and CDR2: SGHAT, FQNNGV. The CDR3 totals 15 residues. Trimming at V came to 4 bases and at J to 6 bases, leaving 9 bases not matched to a gene.

The gene calls are TRBV28 and TRBJ2-7, with 8 bases lining up with TRBD2. The V gene end was trimmed by 0 bases and the J gene end by 4 bases; junction bases not matched to a gene: 8. The CDR3 totals 16 residues. From germline, CDR1 is MDHEN and CDR2 SYDVKM. The DNA of the CDR3 is TGTGCCAGCAGTTTATGGCAGCGGGAGAAGGGATACGAGCAGTACTTC. Its translation is CASSLWQREKGYEQYF.

This clonotype was seen a single time. The chain combines TRBV20-1 with TRBJ2-1, with 9 bases fitting TRBD1. The V gene end was trimmed by 0 bases and the J gene end by 5 bases; junction bases not matched to a gene: 5. The germline V gene has CDR1 DFQATT and CDR2 SNEGSKA (reference sequence). This CDR3 contains 15 residues. For the CDR3, the DNA is TGCAGTGCTAGAGACCGGGACAGGGCGAACAATGAGCAGTTCTTC. As protein: CSARDRDRANNEQFF.

The CDR3 region is CASSVFPGGRGATGELFF. CDR3 sequence (DNA): TGTGCCAGCAGCGTATTCCCGGGTGGACGAGGGGCCACCGGGGAGCTGTTTTTT. The V call is TRBV9, the J call TRBJ2-2, with D perhaps assigned TRBD1 or TRBD2 (5 bases each). V was pared by 1 base and J by 4 bases, with 20 bases between. The CDR3 has 18 residues. Germline V lookup: CDR1 SGDLS, CDR2 YYNGEE.

The chain combines TRBV27 with TRBJ2-1, with D hard to call. Deletions cut 5 bases from V and 10 bases from J, with 9 bases between. The CDR3 length is 11 residues. The germline V gene has CDR1 MNHEY and CDR2 SMNVEV (reference sequence). The CDR3 nucleotides are TGTGCCAGCAGTAACTCAAGGGAGCAGTTCTTC. It yields the protein CASSNSREQFF.

The rearrangement joins TRBV9 to TRBJ2-5; D is ambiguous. The CDR3 totals 15 residues. V was clipped by 4 bases and J by 3 bases, with 16 bases between them. Per germline, CDR1 SGDLS and CDR2 YYNGEE. CDR3 coding DNA: TGTGCCAGCAGCCCCGAGGCCCGATGGGAAGAGACCCAGTACTTC. It yields the protein CASSPEARWEETQYF. Complete variable domain (other parts from reference TRBV9 and TRBJ2-5): DSGVTQTPKHLITATGQRVTLRCSPRSGDLSVYWYQQSLDQGLQFLIQYYNGEERAKGNILERFSAQQFPDLHSELNLSSLELGDSALYFCASSPEARWEETQYFGPGTRLLVL.

This clonotype appeared once. This chain links TRBV15 with TRBJ2-1; 8 bases map to TRBD1. Per germline, CDR1 LNHNV and CDR2 YYDKDF (reference sequence). The CDR3 length is 14 residues. V gave up 5 bases and J gave up 3 bases; unmatched junction bases: 3. The chain's CDR3 is CATSRTGNYNEQFF. In DNA, the CDR3 is TGTGCCACCAGCCGGACAGGGAACTACAATGAGCAGTTCTTC.

This chain uses TRBV28 with TRBJ2-3; D perhaps matches TRBD2 (6 bases). The CDR3 loop spans 16 amino acids. The germline V and J ends were trimmed by 3 bases and 0 bases, with 13 bases remaining between them. CDR1 and CDR2 from the germline V gene are MDHEN and SYDVKM. CDR3 sequence: CASSLNVAASTDTQYF. For the CDR3, the DNA is TGTGCCAGCAGTTTGAATGTAGCGGCTAGCACAGATACGCAGTATTTT.

CDR3 nucleotide sequence: TGTGCCAGCAGCCCACTAGCGGGAGGGGCCTACGAGCAGTACTTC. Translation gives CASSPLAGGAYEQYF. The V gene is TRBV7-8, the J gene TRBJ2-7, with 13 bases lining up with TRBD2. V was clipped by 5 bases and J by 2 bases; unmatched bases: 3. Germline V gene sequence: CDR1 SGHVS, CDR2 FQNEAQ. This CDR3 contains 15 residues.

The chain links TRBV29-1 to TRBJ1-1; no clear D gene. CDR1 is SQVTM and CDR2 is ANQGSEA in the germline V gene. The CDR3 runs 14 residues. Trimming shortened V by 7 bases and J by 1 base, and 16 bases separated the two germline ends. The CDR3 loop reads CSAPAPKTNTEAFF. The CDR3 DNA sequence: TGCAGCGCCCCCGCCCCGAAAACGAACACTGAAGCTTTCTTT. The entire variable domain, with the rest obtained from reference TRBV29-1 and TRBJ1-1, is as follows: SAVISQKPSRDICQRGTSLTIQCQVDSQVTMMFWYRQQPGQSLTLIATANQGSEATYESGFVIDKFPISRPNLTFSTLTVSNMSPEDSSIYLCSAPAPKTNTEAFFGQGTRLTVV.

The chain joins TRBV23-1 to TRBJ2-5; possibly TRBD2 for D (5 bases). TRBV23-1 is an ORF for which the function is uncertain. Trimming left V 2 bases short and J 4 bases short, with 20 bases between. The CDR3 runs to 17 residues. CDR3 nucleotide sequence: TGCGCCAGCAGTCAACAATCCGGTGAGGGAATAGGAGAGACCCAGTACTTC. Translated: CASSQQSGEGIGETQYF.

This rearrangement joins TRBV12-3 or TRBV12-4 to TRBJ2-7; possibly TRBD2 for D (6 bases). The CDR3 loop spans 13 amino acids. Between the trimmed V and J ends, which lost 4 bases and 6 bases, there was a span of 13 bases. The CDR3 bases are TGTGCCAGCAGTTCCGGACTACCACCCGAGCAGTACTTC. Translation gives CASSSGLPPEQYF.

This clonotype was detected once. A junction boundary mismatches the germline segment, possibly from a read error. J is TRBJ2-5 and V is TRBV10-3; D is possibly TRBD2 (6 bases). The CDR3 has 16 amino acids. From germline, CDR1 is ENHRY and CDR2 SYGVKD. CDR3 protein: CAINELGSGYLETQYF. The CDR3 DNA reads TGTGCCATCAATGAGTTGGGTAGCGGATACTTAGAGACCCAGTACTTC.

The J gene is TRBJ1-5, the V gene TRBV9; D not resolved. CDR1 and CDR2 from the germline V gene are SGDLS and YYNGEE. V dropped 2 bases and J dropped 4 bases, with 10 bases sitting between them. CDR3 size: 14 residues. The CDR3 protein is CASSVDWGNQPQHF. CDR3 nucleotides: TGTGCCAGCAGCGTTGACTGGGGAAATCAGCCCCAGCATTTT.

The chain combines TRBV6-5 with TRBJ2-3; 7 bases align to TRBD1. There are 15 residues in the CDR3. With V trimmed by 2 bases and J by 4 bases, 6 bases remained unmatched. Germline V gene lookup returns CDR1 MNHEY and CDR2 SVGAGI. In nucleotides, the CDR3 is TGTGCCAGCAGTTACACCGACAGGGATCCAGATACGCAGTATTTT. Translating gives CASSYTDRDPDTQYF.

The rearrangement uses TRBV6-2 or TRBV6-3 and TRBJ2-3; no reliable D call. The CDR3 runs to 12 residues. V dropped 6 bases and J dropped 2 bases, with 6 bases sitting between them. Germline CDR1 is MNHEY and CDR2 is SVGEGT. The chain's CDR3 is CASSLLTDTQYF. CDR3 in DNA: TGTGCCAGCAGCCTCCTCACAGATACGCAGTATTTT.

This chain connects TRBV4-1 to TRBJ2-5; no definite D call. Germline loops: CDR1 MGHRA, CDR2 YSYEKL. V was cut by 1 base and J by 5 bases, with 11 bases left in between. The CDR3 contains 14 residues. CDR3 loop: CASSQGPALETQYF. The CDR3 coding sequence is TGCGCCAGCAGCCAAGGGCCAGCGCTGGAGACCCAGTACTTC.

Remarks on this clonotype: One end of the junction varies from germline; a read error may be responsible. The V and J genes are TRBV6-1 and TRBJ2-2; 8 nucleotides line up with TRBD1. The CDR3 has 13 residues. Looked up from germline, CDR1 is MNHNS and CDR2 is SASEGT. This CDR3 reads CATGGPNAGELFF. CDR3 sequence (DNA): TGTGCTACAGGGGGGCCGAACGCCGGGGAGCTGTTTTTT.